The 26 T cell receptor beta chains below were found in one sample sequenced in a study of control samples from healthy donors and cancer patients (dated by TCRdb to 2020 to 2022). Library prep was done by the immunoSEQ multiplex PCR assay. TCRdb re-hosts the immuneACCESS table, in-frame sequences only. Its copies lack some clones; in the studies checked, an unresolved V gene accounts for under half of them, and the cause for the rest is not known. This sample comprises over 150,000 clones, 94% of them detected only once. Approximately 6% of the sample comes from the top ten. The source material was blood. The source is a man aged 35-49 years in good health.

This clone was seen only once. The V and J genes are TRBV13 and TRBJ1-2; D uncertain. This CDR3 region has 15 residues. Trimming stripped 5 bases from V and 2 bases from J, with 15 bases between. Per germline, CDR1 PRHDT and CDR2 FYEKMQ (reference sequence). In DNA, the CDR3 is TGTGCCAGCAGCCCCGCGGCAGGCAGCAACTATGGCTACACCTTC. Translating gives CASSPAAGSNYGYTF.

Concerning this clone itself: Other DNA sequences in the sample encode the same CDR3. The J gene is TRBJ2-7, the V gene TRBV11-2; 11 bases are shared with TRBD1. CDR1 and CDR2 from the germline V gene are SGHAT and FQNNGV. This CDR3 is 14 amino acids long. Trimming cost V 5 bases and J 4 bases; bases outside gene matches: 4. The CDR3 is CASSPGTGGYEQYF. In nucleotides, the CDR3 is TGTGCCAGCAGCCCCGGGACAGGGGGGTACGAGCAGTACTTC.

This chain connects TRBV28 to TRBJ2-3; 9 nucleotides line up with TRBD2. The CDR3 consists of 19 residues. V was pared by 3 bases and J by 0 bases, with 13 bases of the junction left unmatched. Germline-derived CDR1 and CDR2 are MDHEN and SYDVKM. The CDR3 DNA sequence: TGTGCCAGCAGTTTGCCCCTCGGCGGGGGGGCCTCTAGCACAGATACGCAGTATTTT. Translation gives CASSLPLGGGASSTDTQYF.

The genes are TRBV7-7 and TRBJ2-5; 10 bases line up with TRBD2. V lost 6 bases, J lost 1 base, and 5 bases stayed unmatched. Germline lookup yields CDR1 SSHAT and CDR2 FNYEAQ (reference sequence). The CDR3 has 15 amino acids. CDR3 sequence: CASSVAGGGQETQYF. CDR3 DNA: TGTGCCAGCAGTGTAGCGGGGGGCGGCCAAGAGACCCAGTACTTC.

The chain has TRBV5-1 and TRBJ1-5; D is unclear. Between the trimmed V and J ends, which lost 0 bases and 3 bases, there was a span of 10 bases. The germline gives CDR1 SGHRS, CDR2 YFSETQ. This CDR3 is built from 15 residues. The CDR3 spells CASSLDGQHNQPQHF. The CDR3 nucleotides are TGCGCCAGCAGCTTGGATGGCCAGCACAATCAGCCCCAGCATTTT.

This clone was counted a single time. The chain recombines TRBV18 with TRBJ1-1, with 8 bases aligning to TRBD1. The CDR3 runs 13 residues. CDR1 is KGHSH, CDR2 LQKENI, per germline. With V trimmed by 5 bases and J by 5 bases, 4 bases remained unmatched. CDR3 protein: CASSTTGGTEAFF. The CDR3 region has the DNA TGTGCCAGCTCAACCACAGGGGGAACTGAAGCTTTCTTT.

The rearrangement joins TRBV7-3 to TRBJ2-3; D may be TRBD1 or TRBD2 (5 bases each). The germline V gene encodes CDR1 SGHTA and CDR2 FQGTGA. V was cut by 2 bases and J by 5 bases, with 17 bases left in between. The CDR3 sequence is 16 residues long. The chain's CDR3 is CASSLARRGRGDTQYF. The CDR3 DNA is TGTGCCAGCAGCTTAGCTCGTAGGGGCCGGGGAGATACGCAGTATTTT.

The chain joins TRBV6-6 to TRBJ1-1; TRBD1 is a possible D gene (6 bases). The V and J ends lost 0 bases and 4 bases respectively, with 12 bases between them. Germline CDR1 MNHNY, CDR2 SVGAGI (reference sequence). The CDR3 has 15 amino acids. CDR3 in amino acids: CASSYSSGGGTEAFF. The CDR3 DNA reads TGTGCCAGCAGTTACTCGTCCGGAGGGGGCACTGAAGCTTTCTTT.

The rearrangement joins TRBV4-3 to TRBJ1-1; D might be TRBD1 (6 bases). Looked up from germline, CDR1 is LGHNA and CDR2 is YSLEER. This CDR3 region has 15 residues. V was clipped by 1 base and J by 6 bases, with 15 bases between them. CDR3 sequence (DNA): TGCGCCAGCAGCCAAGTATATGACAGGTTTGCTGAAGCTTTCTTT. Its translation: CASSQVYDRFAEAFF.

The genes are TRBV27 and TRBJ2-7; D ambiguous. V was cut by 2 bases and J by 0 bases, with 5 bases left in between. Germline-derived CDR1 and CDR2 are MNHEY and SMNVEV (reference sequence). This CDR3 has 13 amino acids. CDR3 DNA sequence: TGTGCCAGCAGTTTAACCCTCTCCTACGAGCAGTACTTC. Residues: CASSLTLSYEQYF.

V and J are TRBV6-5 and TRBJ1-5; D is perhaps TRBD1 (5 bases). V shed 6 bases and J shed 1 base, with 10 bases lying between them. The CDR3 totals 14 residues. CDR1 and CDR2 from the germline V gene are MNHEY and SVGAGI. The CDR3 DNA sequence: TGTGCCAGCAGCCCGGGACGGAGCAATCAGCCCCAGCATTTT. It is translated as CASSPGRSNQPQHF.

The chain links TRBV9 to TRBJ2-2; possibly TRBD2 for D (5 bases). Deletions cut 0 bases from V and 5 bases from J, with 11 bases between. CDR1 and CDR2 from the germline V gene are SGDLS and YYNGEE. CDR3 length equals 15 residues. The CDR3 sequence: CASSVGGSGTGELFF. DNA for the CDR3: TGTGCCAGCAGCGTAGGGGGTTCGGGGACCGGGGAGCTGTTTTTT.

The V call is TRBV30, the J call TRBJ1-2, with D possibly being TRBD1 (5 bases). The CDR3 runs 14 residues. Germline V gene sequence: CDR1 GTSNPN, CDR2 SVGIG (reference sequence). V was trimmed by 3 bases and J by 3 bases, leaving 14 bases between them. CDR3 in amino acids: CAWRIAGTDYGYTF. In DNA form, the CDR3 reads TGTGCCTGGAGAATCGCGGGGACCGACTATGGCTACACCTTC.

The CDR3 bases are TGCGCCAGCAGGACAACCGGGACCCAAGCCAACTATGGCTACACCTTC. Translation gives CASRTTGTQANYGYTF. The chain combines TRBV4-1 with TRBJ1-2; possible D gene TRBD1, 5 bases. This CDR3 contains 16 residues. Germline loops: CDR1 MGHRA, CDR2 YSYEKL. Trimming cost V 6 bases and J 2 bases, with 19 bases left between them.

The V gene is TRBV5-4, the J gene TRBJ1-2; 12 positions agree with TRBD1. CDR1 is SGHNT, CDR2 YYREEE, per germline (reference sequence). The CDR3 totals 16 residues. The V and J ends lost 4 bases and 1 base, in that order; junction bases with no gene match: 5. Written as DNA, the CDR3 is TGTGCCAGCAGCACCGGGACAGGGGGCGGTAACTATGGCTACACCTTC. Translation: CASSTGTGGGNYGYTF.

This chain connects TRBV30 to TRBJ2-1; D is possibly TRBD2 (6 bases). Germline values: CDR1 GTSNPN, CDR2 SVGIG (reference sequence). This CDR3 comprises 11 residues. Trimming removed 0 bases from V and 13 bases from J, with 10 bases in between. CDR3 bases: TGTGCCTGGAGTGTAAACGGGGGACAGTTCTTC. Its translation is CAWSVNGGQFF.

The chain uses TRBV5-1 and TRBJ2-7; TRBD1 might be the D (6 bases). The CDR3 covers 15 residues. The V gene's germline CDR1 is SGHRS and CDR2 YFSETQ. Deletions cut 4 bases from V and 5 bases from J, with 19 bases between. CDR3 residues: CASSPRAQGSDEQYF. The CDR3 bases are TGCGCCAGCAGCCCTAGGGCCCAGGGGTCGGACGAGCAGTACTTC.

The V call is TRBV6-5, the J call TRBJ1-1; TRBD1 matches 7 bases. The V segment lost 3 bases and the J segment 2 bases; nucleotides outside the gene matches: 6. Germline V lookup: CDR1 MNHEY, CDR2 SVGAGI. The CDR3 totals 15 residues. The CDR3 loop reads CASSYSGQINTEAFF. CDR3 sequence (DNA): TGTGCCAGCAGTTATTCGGGACAGATAAACACTGAAGCTTTCTTT.

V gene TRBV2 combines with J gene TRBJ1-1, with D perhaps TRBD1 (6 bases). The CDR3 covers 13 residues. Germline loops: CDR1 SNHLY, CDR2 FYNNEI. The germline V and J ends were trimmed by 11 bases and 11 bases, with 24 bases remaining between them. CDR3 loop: CADKKDSPEGAFF. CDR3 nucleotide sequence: TGTGCCGACAAGAAGGACAGTCCCGAGGGGGCTTTCTTT. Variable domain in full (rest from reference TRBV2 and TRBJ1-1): EPEVTQTPSHQVTQMGQEVILRCVPISNHLYFYWYRQILGQKVEFLVSFYNNEISEKSEIFDDQFSVERPDGSNFTLKIRSTKLEDSAMYFCADKKDSPEGAFFGQGTRLTVV.

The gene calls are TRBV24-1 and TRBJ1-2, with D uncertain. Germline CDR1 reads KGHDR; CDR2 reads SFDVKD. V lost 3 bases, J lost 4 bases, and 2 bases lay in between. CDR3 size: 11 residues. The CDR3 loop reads CATSDRYGYTF. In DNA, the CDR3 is TGTGCCACCAGTGATCGCTATGGCTACACCTTC.

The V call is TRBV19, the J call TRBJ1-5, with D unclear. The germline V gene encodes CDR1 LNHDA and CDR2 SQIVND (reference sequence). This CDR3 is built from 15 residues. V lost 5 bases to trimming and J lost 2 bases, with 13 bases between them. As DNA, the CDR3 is TGTGCCAGTAGTCCCCTGGCGGCCGGCAATCAGCCCCAGCATTTT. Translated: CASSPLAAGNQPQHF.

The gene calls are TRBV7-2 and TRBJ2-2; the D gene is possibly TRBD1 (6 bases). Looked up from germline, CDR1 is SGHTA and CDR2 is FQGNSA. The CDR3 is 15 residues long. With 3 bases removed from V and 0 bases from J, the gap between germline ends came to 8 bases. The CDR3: CASSLDSSNTGELFF. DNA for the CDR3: TGTGCCAGCAGCTTGGACAGTTCGAACACCGGGGAGCTGTTTTTT.

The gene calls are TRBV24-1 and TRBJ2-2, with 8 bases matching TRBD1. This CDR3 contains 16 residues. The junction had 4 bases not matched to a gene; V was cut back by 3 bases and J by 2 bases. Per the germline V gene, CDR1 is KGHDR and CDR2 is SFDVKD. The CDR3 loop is CATSDPDRGNTGELFF. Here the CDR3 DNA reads TGTGCCACCAGTGATCCCGACAGGGGAAACACCGGGGAGCTGTTTTTT.

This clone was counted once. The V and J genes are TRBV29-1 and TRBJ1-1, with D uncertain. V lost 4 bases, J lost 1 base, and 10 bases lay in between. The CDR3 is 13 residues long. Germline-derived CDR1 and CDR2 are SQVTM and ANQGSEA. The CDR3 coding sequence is TGCAGCGTTGGTAGGACTGAGAACACTGAAGCTTTCTTT. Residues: CSVGRTENTEAFF.

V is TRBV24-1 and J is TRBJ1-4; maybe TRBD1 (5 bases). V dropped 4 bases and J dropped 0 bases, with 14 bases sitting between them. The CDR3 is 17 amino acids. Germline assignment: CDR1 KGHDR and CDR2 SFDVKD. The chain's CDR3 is CATSDPGQGPTNEKLFF. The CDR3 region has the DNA TGTGCCACCAGTGACCCCGGGCAGGGCCCAACTAATGAAAAACTGTTTTTT.

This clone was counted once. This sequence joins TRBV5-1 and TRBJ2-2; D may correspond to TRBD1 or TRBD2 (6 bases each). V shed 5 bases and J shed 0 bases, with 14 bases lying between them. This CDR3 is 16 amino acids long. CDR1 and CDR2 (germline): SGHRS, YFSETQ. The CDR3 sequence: CASRVGGLANTGELFF. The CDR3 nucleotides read TGCGCCAGCAGAGTTGGGGGGCTCGCGAACACCGGGGAGCTGTTTTTT.